These 27 T cell receptor beta chains were sequenced from one sample in a study of blood T cell repertoires in COVID-19. The repertoire was sequenced with immunoSEQ multiplex PCR; TCRdb's copy has only in-frame clones and lacks some. The sample carries tens of thousands of clones, around 89% recorded once. The sequencing sample was made of peripheral blood. These receptors originate from a man aged 65 to 79 with active or convalescent COVID-19.

The genes are TRBV5-5 and TRBJ1-2, with D possibly TRBD1 on 6 matching bases. The CDR3 consists of 14 residues. The V end lost 1 base, the J end lost 4 bases, and 11 bases lay between the germline ends. From germline, CDR1 is SGHKS and CDR2 YYEKEE (reference sequence). CDR3 sequence (DNA): TGTGCCAGCAGCTTGACAGGGACCGTCTATGGCTACACCTTC. This translates into CASSLTGTVYGYTF.

The chain recombines TRBV6-5 with TRBJ1-6, with 8 nucleotides matching TRBD1. In germline, CDR1 is MNHEY, CDR2 SVGAGI. With V trimmed by 4 bases and J by 2 bases, 1 base remained unmatched. The CDR3 runs 15 residues. The CDR3 region is CASSLGQAYNSPLHF. CDR3 DNA sequence: TGTGCCAGCAGTTTGGGACAGGCCTATAATTCACCCCTCCACTTT.

The chain employs TRBV5-1 and TRBJ2-1; 13 nucleotides align to TRBD2. This CDR3 comprises 17 residues. J was trimmed by 0 bases and V by 3 bases; bases with no gene match: 3. Germline V gene data show CDR1 as SGHRS and CDR2 as YFSETQ. CDR3 DNA: TGCGCCAGCAGCTGGGGGACTAGCGGGAACTCCTACAATGAGCAGTTCTTC. It specifies CASSWGTSGNSYNEQFF.

Concerning this clone itself: The same CDR3 is also encoded by other DNA sequences in this sample. The chain recombines TRBV2 with TRBJ2-2, with D perhaps matching TRBD2 (6 bases). CDR3 length: 13 residues. V was cut by 8 bases and J by 4 bases, with 11 bases left in between. The germline CDR1 and CDR2 sequences are SNHLY and FYNNEI. The CDR3 nucleotides are TGTGCCAGCCGAGGGGAGGTCACCGGGGAGCTGTTTTTT. This gives the protein CASRGEVTGELFF.

For the CDR3, the DNA is TGTGCCAGCTCAAAACCCGGGACTAGCGTTTACAATGAGCAGTTCTTC. Its protein is CASSKPGTSVYNEQFF. The chain combines TRBV18 with TRBJ2-1; 10 nucleotides align to TRBD2. CDR3 size: 16 residues. The trim removed 5 bases at V and 4 bases at J, leaving 8 bases unmatched. CDR1 and CDR2 from the germline V gene are KGHSH and LQKENI.

The chain employs TRBV11-2 and TRBJ1-2; TRBD1 matches 8 bases. The CDR3 length is 13 residues. Trimming took 5 bases from V and 7 from J; bases not matched to a gene: 6. Germline V CDR1 and CDR2: SGHAT, FQNNGV. The CDR3 DNA reads TGTGCCAGCAGCCACACAGGGGGAGGTGGCTACACCTTC. Its translation: CASSHTGGGGYTF.

The J gene is TRBJ2-1, the V gene TRBV2, with a weak D call TRBD1 (6 bases). Germline V CDR1 and CDR2: SNHLY, FYNNEI. Deletions cut 6 bases from V and 7 bases from J, with 19 bases between. There are 15 residues in the CDR3. The CDR3 region is CASSAPGQRGNEQFF. The CDR3 bases are TGTGCCAGCAGCGCCCCGGGACAAAGGGGAAATGAGCAGTTCTTC.

The chain is built from TRBV7-3 and TRBJ1-3; TRBD1 matches 7 bases. Trimming took 3 bases from V and 4 from J; bases not matched to a gene: 0. Germline CDR1 reads SGHTA; CDR2 reads FQGTGA. The length of the CDR3 is 13 residues. In nucleotides, the CDR3 is TGTGCCAGCAGCTTGGGACAGGGAAACACCATATATTTT. This codes for CASSLGQGNTIYF.

The V and J genes are TRBV28 and TRBJ1-2; 8 bases match TRBD1. There are 13 residues in the CDR3. The J segment lost 4 bases and the V segment lost 11 bases, leaving 9 bases of the junction unmatched. The V gene's germline CDR1 is MDHEN and CDR2 SYDVKM. In DNA, the CDR3 is TGTGCCGGAACAGGGGGTCGGGTCTATGGCTACACCTTC. It specifies CAGTGGRVYGYTF.

This chain joins TRBV9 and TRBJ2-1, with 7 bases fitting TRBD2. CDR3 length equals 16 residues. J lost 9 bases, V lost 0 bases, and 12 bases had no gene match. Germline V CDR1 and CDR2: SGDLS, YYNGEE. CDR3 protein: CASSVAGSRENGEQFF. The CDR3 region has the DNA TGTGCCAGCAGCGTAGCCGGATCGCGGGAGAACGGTGAGCAGTTCTTC. Combining the CDR3 with reference TRBV9 and TRBJ2-1 gives the whole variable domain DSGVTQTPKHLITATGQRVTLRCSPRSGDLSVYWYQQSLDQGLQFLIQYYNGEERAKGNILERFSAQQFPDLHSELNLSSLELGDSALYFCASSVAGSRENGEQFFGPGTRLTVL.

The J gene is TRBJ2-2, the V gene TRBV19; the match to TRBD1 covers 7 bases. Trimming cost V 3 bases and J 0 bases; bases outside gene matches: 1. The CDR3 totals 15 residues. Germline CDR1 and CDR2: LNHDA and SQIVND (reference sequence). DNA of the CDR3: TGTGCCAGTAGTATTACAGGGGCGAACACCGGGGAGCTGTTTTTT. Residues: CASSITGANTGELFF.

The V gene is TRBV29-1, the J gene TRBJ2-1; the match to TRBD2 covers 8 bases. V dropped 6 bases and J dropped 7; count of bases not matched to a gene: 14. The germline V gene encodes CDR1 SQVTM and CDR2 ANQGSEA. This CDR3 region has 15 residues. The CDR3 DNA reads TGCAGCGTCCTACAACCGGGACTAGTGGTTAATGAGCAGTTCTTC. This sequence encodes CSVLQPGLVVNEQFF.

The chain joins TRBV29-1 to TRBJ2-5; possibly TRBD1 for D (6 bases). CDR1 and CDR2 from the germline V gene are SQVTM and ANQGSEA. The CDR3 sequence is 13 residues long. Between the trimmed V and J ends, which lost 5 bases and 4 bases, there was a span of 14 bases. The CDR3 spells CSVRQGLSETQYF. CDR3 sequence (DNA): TGCAGCGTTAGGCAGGGGTTGTCAGAGACCCAGTACTTC.

The rearrangement joins TRBV6-5 to TRBJ2-1; 10 bases fit TRBD2. Trimming took 6 bases from V and 8 from J; bases not matched to a gene: 7. This CDR3 is 14 amino acids long. Germline CDR1 is MNHEY and CDR2 is SVGAGI. CDR3 nucleotide sequence: TGTGCCAGCAGCCTGACTAGCGGGTCCCATGAGCAGTTCTTC. This sequence encodes CASSLTSGSHEQFF.

This clone was seen only once. The chain combines TRBV18 with TRBJ1-1, with 8 nucleotides matching TRBD1. CDR3 length equals 15 residues. The trim removed 5 bases at V and 2 bases at J, leaving 7 bases unmatched. Germline CDR1 and CDR2: KGHSH and LQKENI. The CDR3 region has the DNA TGTGCCAGCTCAGGTCCGGGACAGGCTAACACTGAAGCTTTCTTT. Protein: CASSGPGQANTEAFF.

The chain's CDR3 is CASSRLGADTQYF. Here the CDR3 DNA reads TGTGCCAGCAGTCGCCTAGGGGCAGATACGCAGTATTTT. The chain links TRBV6-6 to TRBJ2-3; a weak D match, TRBD1 (5 bases). CDR1 is MNHNY and CDR2 is SVGAGI in the germline V gene (reference sequence). Trimming cost V 5 bases and J 4 bases, with 10 bases left between them. This CDR3 has 13 amino acids.

The chain joins TRBV30 to TRBJ2-3, with D possibly TRBD2 on 5 matching bases. The ends were cut back, 2 bases at V and 4 bases at J, with 10 bases in the middle. Per the germline V gene, CDR1 is GTSNPN and CDR2 is SVGIG (reference sequence). This CDR3 spans 13 amino acids. The CDR3 loop reads CAWSIGAADTQYF. The CDR3 nucleotides are TGTGCCTGGAGTATCGGAGCGGCAGATACGCAGTATTTT. Full variable domain (outside the CDR3, taken from reference TRBV30 and TRBJ2-3): SQTIHQWPATLVQPVGSPLSLECTVEGTSNPNLYWYRQAAGRGLQLLFYSVGIGQISSEVPQNLSASRPQDRQFILSSKKLLLSDSGFYLCAWSIGAADTQYFGPGTRLTVL.

This clone was observed a handful of times. CDR3 DNA sequence: TGTGCCAGCAGCGTAGACATGAACACTGAAGCTTTCTTT. This translates into CASSVDMNTEAFF. The V call is TRBV9, the J call TRBJ1-1; D is ambiguous. The ends were cut back, 0 bases at V and 0 bases at J, with 3 bases in the middle. Germline V gene data show CDR1 as SGDLS and CDR2 as YYNGEE. The CDR3 spans 13 residues.

The genes are TRBV18 and TRBJ1-5, with D perhaps TRBD1 (6 bases). The germline V gene has CDR1 KGHSH and CDR2 LQKENI. This CDR3 has 13 amino acids. The V and J ends lost 2 bases and 6 bases respectively, with 8 bases between them. CDR3 sequence: CASSPGGGQPQHF. CDR3 DNA sequence: TGTGCCAGCTCACCAGGGGGCGGTCAGCCCCAGCATTTT. Drawing the rest from reference TRBV18 and TRBJ1-5, the complete variable domain is NAGVMQNPRHLVRRRGQEARLRCSPMKGHSHVYWYRQLPEEGLKFMVYLQKENIIDESGMPKERFSAEFPKEGPSILRIQQVVRGDSAAYFCASSPGGGQPQHFGDGTRLSIL.

The V call is TRBV11-1, the J call TRBJ2-7; D unclear. The CDR3 runs 15 residues. Per germline, CDR1 SGHAT and CDR2 FQDESV (reference sequence). Trimming stripped 2 bases from V and 0 bases from J, with 11 bases between. This chain's CDR3 is CASSLSTTGSYEQYF. DNA for the CDR3: TGTGCCAGCAGCTTATCCACGACGGGCTCCTACGAGCAGTACTTC.

The chain is built from TRBV4-2 and TRBJ2-3, with no clear D. With 0 bases removed from V and 2 bases from J, the gap between germline ends came to 15 bases. Germline V lookup: CDR1 LGHNA, CDR2 YNFKEQ. This CDR3 has 17 amino acids. In DNA, the CDR3 is TGTGCCAGCAGCCAAGATCTGGCGGTTCGCAACACAGATACGCAGTATTTT. Its translation is CASSQDLAVRNTDTQYF.

The gene calls are TRBV6-5 and TRBJ1-5, with 7 nucleotides matching TRBD1. The CDR3 covers 15 residues. Germline V CDR1 and CDR2: MNHEY, SVGAGI. The J segment lost 6 bases and the V segment lost 2 bases, leaving 7 bases of the junction unmatched. The CDR3 is CASSYAGTDSQPQHF. The CDR3 DNA follows: TGTGCCAGCAGTTACGCCGGGACAGATTCTCAGCCCCAGCATTTT.

The genes are TRBV28 and TRBJ2-1, with 9 bases aligning to TRBD2. Germline V gene data show CDR1 as MDHEN and CDR2 as SYDVKM. This CDR3 is built from 16 residues. V was clipped by 4 bases and J by 1 base; unmatched bases: 5. CDR3 in amino acids: CASSSSAGGSYNEQFF. The CDR3 DNA reads TGTGCCAGCAGTTCCTCAGCGGGAGGATCCTACAATGAGCAGTTCTTC.

The chain uses TRBV6-5 and TRBJ2-1, with a tentative D call TRBD2 (6 bases). This CDR3 contains 13 residues. Between the trimmed V and J ends, which lost 2 bases and 4 bases, there was a span of 6 bases. Looked up from germline, CDR1 is MNHEY and CDR2 is SVGAGI. The CDR3 loop reads CASSYGRYNEQFF. CDR3 DNA: TGTGCCAGCAGTTACGGGAGGTACAATGAGCAGTTCTTC.

This sequence joins TRBV18 and TRBJ2-5, with TRBD2 identical over 8 bases. The CDR3 length is 13 residues. J was trimmed by 5 bases and V by 6 bases; bases with no gene match: 5. The germline V gene has CDR1 KGHSH and CDR2 LQKENI. This CDR3 is CASSPGLGETQYF. CDR3 in DNA: TGTGCCAGCTCGCCGGGACTAGGGGAGACCCAGTACTTC.

The chain is built from TRBV28 and TRBJ2-2, with D possibly TRBD2 on 5 matching bases. CDR1 is MDHEN, CDR2 SYDVKM, per germline. The CDR3 sequence is 15 residues long. Trimming took off 7 bases at V and 6 bases at J, with 18 bases between the two ends. The CDR3 nucleotides are TGTGCCAGCATCACGAGGCTAGCTATAGCCGGGGAGCTGTTTTTT. Translating it yields CASITRLAIAGELFF.

This clone was found once. In DNA, the CDR3 is TGTGCCAGCAGTCCAGTGACAGAGTCCTACGAGCAGTACTTC. Translating it yields CASSPVTESYEQYF. V gene TRBV6-2 or TRBV6-3 combines with J gene TRBJ2-7; possibly TRBD1 for D (5 bases). The CDR3 has 14 amino acids. Germline assignment: CDR1 MNHEY and CDR2 SVGEGT. Trimming removed 5 bases from V and 1 base from J, with 12 bases in between.